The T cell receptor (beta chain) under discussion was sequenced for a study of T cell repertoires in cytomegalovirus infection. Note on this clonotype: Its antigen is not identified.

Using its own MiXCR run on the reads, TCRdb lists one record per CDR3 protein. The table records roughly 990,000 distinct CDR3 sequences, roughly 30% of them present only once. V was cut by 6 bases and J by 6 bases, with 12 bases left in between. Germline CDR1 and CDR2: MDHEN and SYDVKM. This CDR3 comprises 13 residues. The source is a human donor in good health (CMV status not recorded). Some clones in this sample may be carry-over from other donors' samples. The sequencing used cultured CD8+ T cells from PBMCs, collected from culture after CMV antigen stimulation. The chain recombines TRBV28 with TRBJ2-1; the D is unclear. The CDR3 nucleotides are TGTGCCAGCAGGCCGACCACACTCAATGAGCAGTTCTTC. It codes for CASRPTTLNEQFF.